A selection of T cell receptor beta chains follows, all from one sample in a study of T cell clonotyping in hematopoietic cell transplantation. Clones were read by immunoSEQ multiplex PCR, and TCRdb kept only the in-frame ones, dropping some. The sample has approximately 30,000 clones; approximately 86% are singletons. Sequenced material: peripheral blood mononuclear cells, taken before stem cell transplant. Receptors originate from a man aged 35 to 55 with acute myeloid leukemia. Some clones in this sample may be carry-over from other donors' samples. The CDR3 runs from the conserved cysteine through the conserved F or W. Each record gives: CDR3 DNA, CDR3 protein, D gene, V gene, J gene, clone size. A D gene is named only where the DNA matches it firmly. Where a row states a size, it is once, few, many or the class of an expanded clone; other rows omit it.

DNA: TGTGCCAGCAGCTTAGAAGGAGCGCCCTACGAGCAGTACTTC; CDR3: CASSLEGAPYEQYF; D: -; V: TRBV7-2; J: TRBJ2-7; size: -
DNA: TGTGCCAGCAGTTCAACGGGGACAGTCTATGGCTACACCTTC; CDR3: CASSSTGTVYGYTF; D: TRBD1; V: TRBV28; J: TRBJ1-2; size: -
DNA: TGTGCCAGCAGCCAGACCCGTGGGCCCCAGCATTTT; CDR3: CASSQTRGPQHF; D: -; V: TRBV7-8; J: TRBJ1-5; size: -
DNA: TGTGCCAGCAGCGCACCGGGACTAGGGATCAATGAGCAGTTCTTC; CDR3: CASSAPGLGINEQFF; D: TRBD2; V: TRBV9; J: TRBJ2-1; size: -
DNA: TGTGCCAGCAGCGTAGATCTAGCCCCCTATGGCTACACCTTC; CDR3: CASSVDLAPYGYTF; D: -; V: TRBV9; J: TRBJ1-2; size: -
DNA: TGTGCCAGCAGTTTCCCCAGGACAGGGAACACTGAAGCTTTCTTT; CDR3: CASSFPRTGNTEAFF; D: TRBD1; V: TRBV28; J: TRBJ1-1; size: -
DNA: TGTGCCAGCAGTCGGGAGGTTAATGGCTACACCTTC; CDR3: CASSREVNGYTF; D: -; V: TRBV28; J: TRBJ1-2; size: -
DNA: TGTGCCAGCAGCTTCTCAGGGGATCAGCCCCAGCATTTT; CDR3: CASSFSGDQPQHF; D: -; V: TRBV7-2; J: TRBJ1-5; size: -
DNA: TGTGCCAGCAGCTTGGGAATACTCATGAACACTGAAGCTTTCTTT; CDR3: CASSLGILMNTEAFF; D: -; V: TRBV5-6; J: TRBJ1-1; size: -
DNA: TGTGCCAGCAGCTTTAACCGGCTAGCGGACTACGAGCAGTACTTC; CDR3: CASSFNRLADYEQYF; D: TRBD2; V: TRBV11-3; J: TRBJ2-7; size: -
DNA: TGTGCCAGCAGTGAAATGGTTGGGACGGGCTATAGCTACACCTTC; CDR3: CASSEMVGTGYSYTF; D: -; V: TRBV2; J: TRBJ1-2; size: -
DNA: TGTGCCAGCAGTTACGGAGCAGGGTCCCAGCCCCAGCATTTT; CDR3: CASSYGAGSQPQHF; D: -; V: TRBV6-5; J: TRBJ1-5; size: -
DNA: TGTGCCAGCAGCAGTACAGGGGTCACTGAAGCTTTCTTT; CDR3: CASSSTGVTEAFF; D: TRBD1; V: TRBV7-2; J: TRBJ1-1; size: -
DNA: TGTGCCAGCACCAGGAGAGGGGGCATCGCCGGGGAGCTGTTTTTT; CDR3: CASTRRGGIAGELFF; D: TRBD1; V: TRBV6-5; J: TRBJ2-2; size: -
DNA: TGTGCCAGCACGCGGGGGAGGCATTCACCCCTCCACTTT; CDR3: CASTRGRHSPLHF; D: -; V: TRBV6-6; J: TRBJ1-6; size: few
DNA: TGTGCCAGCAGTCTCAGACTCAATCAGCCCCAGCATTTT; CDR3: CASSLRLNQPQHF; D: -; V: TRBV6-5; J: TRBJ1-5; size: once
DNA: TGTGCCAGCAAGGGCAATAACTATGGCTACACCTTC; CDR3: CASKGNNYGYTF; D: -; V: TRBV6-1; J: TRBJ1-2; size: -
DNA: TGCGCCAGCAGCTCAGGATCTGGAGAGACCCAGTACTTC; CDR3: CASSSGSGETQYF; D: -; V: TRBV5-1; J: TRBJ2-5; size: -
DNA: TGTGCCAGCAGTTTCAGGGTAGGAAACACCATATATTTT; CDR3: CASSFRVGNTIYF; D: -; V: TRBV6-5; J: TRBJ1-3; size: once
DNA: TGTGCCAGCAGCCTGGAAGAGACCCAGTACTTC; CDR3: CASSLEETQYF; D: -; V: TRBV14; J: TRBJ2-5; size: once
DNA: TGTGCCTGCCTTTCAGGGGGGGCGGACACCGGGGAGCTGTTTTTT; CDR3: CACLSGGADTGELFF; D: -; V: TRBV28; J: TRBJ2-2; size: -
DNA: TGTGCCAGCAGCTTAGGCCTAGAGCTTGGCGGTGACATTCAGTACTTC; CDR3: CASSLGLELGGDIQYF; D: -; V: TRBV7-9; J: TRBJ2-4; size: few
DNA: TGTGCCGGCTCCCACGACAGGGCAACCTACGAGCAGTACTTC; CDR3: CAGSHDRATYEQYF; D: TRBD1; V: TRBV2; J: TRBJ2-7; size: -
DNA: TGCGCCAGCAGCTTGGCTGGGGCAGCCGAAAAACTGTTTTTT; CDR3: CASSLAGAAEKLFF; D: -; V: TRBV5-1; J: TRBJ1-4; size: -
DNA: TGTGCCAGCAGCAACCGGGACAGTTTGTCCTACGAGCAGTACTTC; CDR3: CASSNRDSLSYEQYF; D: TRBD1; V: TRBV5-8; J: TRBJ2-7; size: -
DNA: TGTGCCTGGAGTCGAGGGTGGGGTAACACACCCACTGAAGCTTTCTTT; CDR3: CAWSRGWGNTPTEAFF; D: -; V: TRBV30; J: TRBJ1-1; size: -
DNA: TGCGCCAGCAGCCCCTATAGAGCCACTGAAGCTTTCTTT; CDR3: CASSPYRATEAFF; D: -; V: TRBV4-1; J: TRBJ1-1; size: -
DNA: TGTGCCTGGAGGCCTGACAAAAACTATGGCTACACCTTC; CDR3: CAWRPDKNYGYTF; D: -; V: TRBV30; J: TRBJ1-2; size: -
DNA: TGTGCCAGCAGCTTGGGCCCAGCTTTGGGACAGTTGGCTTTCTTT; CDR3: CASSLGPALGQLAFF; D: TRBD1; V: TRBV7-3; J: TRBJ1-1; size: -